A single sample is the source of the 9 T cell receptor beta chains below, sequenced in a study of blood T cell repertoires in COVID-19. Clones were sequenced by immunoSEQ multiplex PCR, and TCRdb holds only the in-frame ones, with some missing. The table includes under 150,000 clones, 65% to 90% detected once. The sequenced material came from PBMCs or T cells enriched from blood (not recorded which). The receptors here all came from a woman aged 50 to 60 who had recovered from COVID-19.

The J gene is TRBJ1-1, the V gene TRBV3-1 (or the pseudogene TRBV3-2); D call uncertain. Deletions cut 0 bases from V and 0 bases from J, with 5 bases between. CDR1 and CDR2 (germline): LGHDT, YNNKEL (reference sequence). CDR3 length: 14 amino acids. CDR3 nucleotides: TGTGCCAGCAGCCAAGATGGGCTGAACACTGAAGCTTTCTTT. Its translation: CASSQDGLNTEAFF.

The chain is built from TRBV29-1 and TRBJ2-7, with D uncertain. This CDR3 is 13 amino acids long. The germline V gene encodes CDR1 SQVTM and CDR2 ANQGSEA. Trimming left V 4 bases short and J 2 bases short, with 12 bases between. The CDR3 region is CSVVILGAYEQYF. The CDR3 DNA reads TGCAGCGTTGTGATCCTTGGAGCCTACGAGCAGTACTTC.

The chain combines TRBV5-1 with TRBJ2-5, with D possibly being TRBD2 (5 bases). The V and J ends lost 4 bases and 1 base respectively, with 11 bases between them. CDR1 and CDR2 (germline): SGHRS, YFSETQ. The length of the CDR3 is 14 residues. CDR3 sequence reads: CASSRGNSQETQYF. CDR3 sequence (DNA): TGCGCCAGCAGCCGAGGGAACAGCCAAGAGACCCAGTACTTC.

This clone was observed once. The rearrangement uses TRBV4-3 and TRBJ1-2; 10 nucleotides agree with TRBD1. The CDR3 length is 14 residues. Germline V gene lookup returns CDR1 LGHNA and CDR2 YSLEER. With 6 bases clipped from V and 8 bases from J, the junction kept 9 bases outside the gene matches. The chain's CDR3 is CASRPRQGALGYTF. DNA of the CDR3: TGCGCCAGCAGACCGAGACAGGGGGCTTTAGGCTACACCTTC.

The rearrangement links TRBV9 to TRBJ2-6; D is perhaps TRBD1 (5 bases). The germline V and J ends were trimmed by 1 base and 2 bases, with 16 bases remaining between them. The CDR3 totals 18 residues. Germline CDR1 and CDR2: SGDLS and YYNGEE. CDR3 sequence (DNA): TGTGCCAGCAGCGTATTTCCAACAGGTCGGCCTGGGGCCAACGTCCTGACTTTC. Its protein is CASSVFPTGRPGANVLTF.

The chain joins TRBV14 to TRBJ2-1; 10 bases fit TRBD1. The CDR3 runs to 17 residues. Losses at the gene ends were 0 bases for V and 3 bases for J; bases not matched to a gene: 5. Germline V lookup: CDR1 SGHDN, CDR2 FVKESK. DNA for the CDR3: TGTGCCAGCAGCCAAGAACCGGGACAGGGGTTCTACAATGAGCAGTTCTTC. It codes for CASSQEPGQGFYNEQFF.

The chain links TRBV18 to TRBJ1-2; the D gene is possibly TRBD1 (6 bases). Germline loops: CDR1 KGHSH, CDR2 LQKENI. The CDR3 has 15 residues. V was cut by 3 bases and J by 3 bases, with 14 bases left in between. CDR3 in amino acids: CASSPGPGGDYGYTF. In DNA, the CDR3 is TGTGCCAGCTCACCGGGTCCGGGGGGCGACTATGGCTACACCTTC.

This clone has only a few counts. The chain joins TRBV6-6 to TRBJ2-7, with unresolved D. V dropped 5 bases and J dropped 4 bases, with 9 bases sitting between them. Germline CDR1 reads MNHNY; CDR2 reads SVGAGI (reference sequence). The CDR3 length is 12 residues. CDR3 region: CASSPLEYEQYF. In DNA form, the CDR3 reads TGTGCCAGCAGTCCGCTGGAGTACGAGCAGTACTTC.

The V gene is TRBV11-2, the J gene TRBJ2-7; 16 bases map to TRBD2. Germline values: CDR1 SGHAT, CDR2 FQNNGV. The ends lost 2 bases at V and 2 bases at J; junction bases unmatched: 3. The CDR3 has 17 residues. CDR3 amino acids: CASSLLGLAGGPYEQYF. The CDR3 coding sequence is TGTGCCAGCAGCTTATTGGGACTAGCGGGGGGGCCCTACGAGCAGTACTTC.